Listed here is a single T cell receptor (beta chain). The run depth of the assay was deep. The authors distributed each subset's genomic DNA evenly over several immunoSEQ plates. Here immunoSEQ multiplex PCR was the method, and the copy in TCRdb shows in-frame clones only, minus some. The sample lists 2 million to 3 million clones, 80% to 95% occurring once. The data stem from a study of shared clonotypes between healthy human individuals. Germline CDR1 and CDR2: MDHEN and SYDVKM. The CDR3 extends over 17 amino acids. V gave up 4 bases and J gave up 1 base; unmatched junction bases: 9. Sequencing was done on a sample of naive CD4+ T cells from PBMCs. Subset specified: CD45RA+ positively selected. The genes are TRBV28 and TRBJ2-3; 9 bases are shared with TRBD2. The origin of this receptor is a man in his late teens or twenties in good health. Some clones in this sample may be carry-over from other donors' samples. CDR3 region: CASSYRVTSGRTDTQYF. CDR3 bases: TGTGCCAGCAGTTATCGGGTGACTAGCGGTCGCACAGATACGCAGTATTTT.